This T cell receptor beta chain appears in the sequencing data of a study of identical twins. This CDR3 comprises 13 residues. V dropped 7 bases and J dropped 3 bases, with 10 bases sitting between them. Per germline, CDR1 ENHRY and CDR2 SYGVKD. One entry per CDR3 protein results from TCRdb running MiXCR on the 5' RACE reads. This table holds about 690,000 distinct CDR3 sequences, around 20% found once. These same data were also listed under a study on T cells expressing NK-cell markers.

The V call is TRBV10-3, the J call TRBJ2-1; D not certain. Specimen: PBMCs. The sequence was collected from a woman aged 18-29 years in good health. The CDR3 region has the DNA TGTGCCATCATGGACGCAATCTACAATGAGCAGTTCTTC. Protein sequence: CAIMDAIYNEQFF.